This T cell receptor (beta chain) emerged from a study of CD8 T cells in Susac syndrome (dated by TCRdb to between 2018 and 2021). About the full investigation: The study used repertoire sequencing to test whether antigen drove CD8+ T cell activation and differentiation in Susac syndrome. The clonality of the CD8+ T cell repertoire was compared across about a dozen healthy donors, about 14 Susac syndrome patients and about 16 multiple sclerosis patients.

High-throughput TCR beta sequencing profiled peripheral blood CD8+ and CD4+ T cells from healthy donors, Susac syndrome patients and multiple sclerosis patients. Treatment-naive patients with stable or active relapsing-remitting disease fulfilling revised McDonald criteria were used as multiple sclerosis controls. Bulk CD8+ and CD4+ T cells were purified by magnetic negative isolation, while CD8+ TEMRA cells were enriched using FACS. Blood was collected in EDTA tubes and processed within 24 hours, with PBMCs isolated through density gradient centrifugation. PBMCs intended for TCR sequencing were cryopreserved in liquid nitrogen and thawed later in a water bath at 37 degrees C. A purity of at least 90% was achieved for sorted or isolated CD4+, CD8+ and CD8+ TEMRA cells. RNA was extracted using the RNeasy kit, and roughly 0.5 to 1 microgram was reverse transcribed with random hexamers. The immunoSEQ multiplex PCR assay, covering 54 Vbeta and 13 Jbeta segments, was used to amplify TCR beta CDR3 regions. PCR amplification bias was corrected using a synthetic template baseline for primer optimization and computational correction. Per the authors' processing: Only productive sequences were kept, with reads annotated to V, D and J genes according to IMGT and analyzed in immunoSEQ Analyzer. Clonality was computed as one minus Shannon entropy normalized by log2 of the number of productive unique sequences. Public and private clones were assessed among the 100 most prevalent clones of each patient and control. A clone was defined as Susac-specific if it was absent from the healthy and MS cohorts, from more than 850 published viral clones and from other ImmuneACCESS disease sequences. Using fastp at Q25 and MiXCR, TCRdb reprocessed the public reads and kept productive beta chains. Duplicate CDR3 protein sequences are folded into a single record with the most common DNA and genes. TCRdb's processing, not the study's, gives the V and J calls here. The sample table holds 400,000 to 550,000 distinct CDR3 sequences, of which more than 80% were seen once. Of the sample, under 0.15% is held by the ten largest clones.

General findings and caveats noted by the study authors: The TCR sequencing and HLA analysis was acknowledged to have included a relatively small number of individuals.

This clonotype was seen just once. Its binding antigen is unknown. No base qualities exist here, and no much larger clone lies one base off it. One read provides weak support. Reading the germline V gene (reference sequence) gives CDR1 SEHNR and CDR2 FQNEAQ. Including cysteine and phenylalanine, the CDR3 has 15 amino acids. Only the CDR3 DNA is retained, 45 bases long and in frame from the first base. The trim is 5 bases for V and 5 bases for J, with a gap of 16 bases between the germline ends. The sample taken for sequencing was CD8+ T cells from PBMCs. This TCR was recovered from a human donor with multiple sclerosis. Recombination linked TRBV7-9 to TRBJ2-1; the D segment may tentatively be TRBD1 or TRBD2, each giving 5 matched bases. The CDR3 reads as follows: CASSDNPGRDNEQFF. The bases read TGTGCCAGCAGCGATAATCCGGGACGGGACAATGAGCAGTTCTTC.